The T cell receptor (beta chain) under discussion was sequenced for a study of cytomegalovirus exposure and HLA in healthy donors (TCRdb year 2017). For the study in its entirety: An earlier analysis of more than 550 of the donors reported about 280 Gb of sequence data and 90 million to 120 million unique TCR beta sequences obtained from approximately 180 million T cells. About 280 gigabases of sequencing data and around 80 million unique TCR sequences made up an early release that covered 500 to 650 HLA-typed donors. Among the 398 genotyped donors, 81% belonged to the genetic ancestry cluster associated with self-reported Caucasian donors. The study aimed to test whether signatures of past pathogen exposure could be identified by cataloging public T cell receptors. The study profiled the T cell repertoires of under 700 subjects by immunosequencing and related them to cytomegalovirus serostatus. Besides the first cohort of roughly 700 subjects, a separate validation cohort made up of roughly 120 different subjects was used. To predict cytomegalovirus infection status, the study combined high-throughput TCR immunosequencing, statistical association of individual TCRs with disease status, and machine learning. A later analysis re-analyzed previously published TCR beta repertoires from roughly 630 donors and added high-resolution HLA genotyping to study TCR occurrence patterns. Rather than using new phenotypic data, the later analysis identified candidate immune exposures from TCR beta sequences and from how often those sequences occurred across donors. An earlier analysis of more than 450 of the donors used high-throughput TCR beta sequencing to judge whether each TCR beta V gene segment behaved as functional or pseudogenic. Donor age, sex, ethnicity and CMV serostatus were compiled together with the repertoire data. A later genetic analysis used genome-wide SNP genotypes for about 65% of the 666 donors, treating that subset as a discovery cohort. All discovery cohort repertoires had been generated using a single sequencing platform. Both class I and class II loci were covered by HLA typing, at four-digit resolution. Typing coverage differed by locus: A, B, C, DRB1 and DQB1 were typed in about 629-630 donors, DQA1 in 522, DPA1 in roughly 590, and DPB1 in around 440. Because of strong linkage in the cohort, roughly five DR-DQ haplotypes were treated as single units for association and clustering. On average, 235,054 unique TCR beta nucleotide sequences were sequenced per donor among about 400 genotyped donors of the cohort, with around 19% of those sequences being non-productive.

Paper-wide results and their limitations: According to a later analysis, parvovirus B19, influenza, CMV and Epstein-Barr virus appeared linked to several top co-occurrence clusters. Because the 87-base-pair reads could not distinguish some IMGT-functional V segments, including TRBV6-2 and TRBV6-3, those segments were excluded. A cluster of highly shared sequence variants was judged likely to represent a technical artifact of the sequencing pipeline. Across donors, most TCR sequences were observed very rarely, whereas some public TCRs were present in many individuals. A later genetic analysis associated a missense DCLRE1C variant with V-gene and J-gene trimming of TCR beta chains, and an independent cohort replicated the association. In a later genetic analysis, fewer N-insertions in productive TCRs were reported among donors in an Asian-associated ancestry cluster than the roughly 710-donor mean. CMV serostatus was the only immune exposure information available for the cohort. A further reported finding was that TCR beta sequences accurately predicted the HLA-A and HLA-B alleles for most subjects in the first cohort. When HLA alleles, especially DR and DQ, strongly co-occurred, TCR associations were difficult to assign to individual alleles. According to a later analysis, TCR association rates differed among HLA loci, with DRB1 alleles showing the most associated TCRs and HLA-C alleles showing the fewest. A few of the identified cytomegalovirus-associated TCR beta chains were confirmed in vitro to be specific for cytomegalovirus antigens. In this cohort, only TCR beta chains were sequenced, and detectable features were limited by the absence of alpha or paired-chain data. A total of 150 to 200 TCR beta chains were listed by the study as associated with cytomegalovirus. Because HLA typing was unavailable for some donors at each locus, only the typed subset was used in association tests. Presence/absence analyses assumed roughly uniform sequencing depth across donors, an assumption that may not hold. Linkage disequilibrium might explain the correlated functional status among segregating V segments, but an unknown experimental factor could not be ruled out. Specific HLA alleles were associated with 15,000 to 20,000 TCR beta sequences at a false discovery rate of 0.05 in a later analysis. Because counts were too low, around 18 rarely observed V segments, including chromosome 9 orphons, were left out of the earlier analysis of some 600 of the donors. An earlier analysis of approximately 500 of the donors showed that most TCR beta V segments appeared in productive rearrangements either about 87% or about 30% of the time, which broadly matched IMGT annotations. According to a later analysis, most CMV-associated TCR beta chains appeared to be HLA-restricted, and the HLA associations seemed to be driven largely by CMV exposure. Compared with equally common non-associated chains, HLA-associated TCR beta chains in a later analysis were more clonally expanded and had lower generation probabilities. It was suggested by the authors that the approach could potentially be generalized to other disease states and immunological phenotypes. In both the original and validation cohorts, the classifier was reported to diagnose cytomegalovirus status with high specificity and sensitivity.

With respect to this clone: Which antigen it targets is not known. Qualities for individual bases were not recorded, and no much larger clone is one base off.

The protocol used for the library was the immunoSEQ multiplex PCR assay. The multiplex PCR relied on a mix of 60 forward primers for TCR Vbeta segments and 13 reverse primers for TCR Jbeta segments. A multiplex PCR assay on genomic DNA amplified the CDR3 region of rearranged TCR beta genes. The Illumina HiSeq System was used to sequence the amplified TCR beta libraries as 87-base-pair reads. The study's own analysis went as follows. Across the 500 to 850 repertoires, a later analysis counted roughly 84 million unique TCR beta chains, around 10 million of which were shared by at least two donors. To remove PCR and sequencing errors, raw reads were error-corrected and collapsed into unique sequences using a nearest-neighbor algorithm that merged closely related sequences. To assign V, D and J gene segments, CDR3 sequences were aligned to IMGT reference sequences. For a sequence to be retained, a match of at least six nucleotides was required to both a V gene segment and a J gene segment. Rearrangements were called productive when the CDR3 lacked stop codons and stayed in frame with V and J; all others were non-productive. Following IMGT convention, CDR3 was defined as the stretch from the second conserved V-encoded cysteine up to the conserved J-encoded phenylalanine. The earlier analysis of roughly 590 of the donors excluded sequences that lacked an unambiguous match to a single V gene segment. In an earlier analysis of some 590 of the donors, a V segment was called functional when productive rearrangements were above 56.7%, and segregating when the standard deviation between donors exceeded 5%. A statistical classification framework was built to diagnose cytomegalovirus status from the catalog of TCR beta chain sequences. V and J gene assignment, in a later analysis, came from comparing TCR nucleotide sequences with IMGT/GENE-DB human TR gene sequences. In a later analysis, CDR3 sequences and most-parsimonious VDJ recombination scenarios were assigned using the TCRdist pipeline. In a later analysis, each TCR beta chain was defined by its CDR3 amino acid sequence together with its V-gene family, and reads without a unique V-gene family were excluded. In a later analysis, a few hundred highly shared, low-generation-probability nucleotide sequences were removed to address suspected cross-contamination and a sequencing artifact. A later analysis calculated a clonal expansion index for each public chain from normalized within-repertoire ranks of inferred template counts. Generation probabilities in a later analysis came from a VDJ recombination model fitted to out-of-frame rearrangements, and those results were checked against IGoR. In a later analysis, TCR-TCR, TCR-HLA and TCR-CMV co-occurrence was scored with hypergeometric tests, and a repertoire-size bias correction was applied to TCR pairs. To estimate false discovery rates, a later analysis permuted the HLA or CMV assignments 20 times. In a later analysis, co-occurring TCRs were grouped using DBSCAN, with TCRdist sequence similarity added in when clustering inside HLA-allele-positive subsets. For co-occurrence clustering, repertoires with fewer than 30,000 or more than 120,000 public chains were excluded, along with roughly 5 repertoires with anomalous nucleotide sharing. The immuneACCESS repertoire file appears here via TCRdb, limited to in-frame rearrangements. These files lack a portion of the clones; in checked studies, under half of the deficit traces to unresolved V genes, and the cause of the others is not known. Clone size and the V and J calls come from that table; the DNA yielded D and trimming. Here the sample has around 130,000 clones; about four fifths occur a single time. The biggest ten clones account for approximately 0.93% of the sample.

In total, around 600 healthy bone marrow donors made up the cohort. Cohort members were all nominally healthy when sampled, although unrecorded immune exposures were likely present. CMV serostatus was recorded as positive for almost 300 and negative for about 50% of the roughly 670 cohort members, whereas no CMV serostatus was recorded for the donor in question. Each donor provided a peripheral blood sample, and peripheral blood mononuclear cells were used for TCR beta sequencing. Genomic DNA extraction from the blood cell samples was performed with the Qiagen DNeasy Blood Extraction Kit. The CDR3 goes from the cysteine to the phenylalanine over 13 residues. Only the CDR3 region is kept as DNA, spanning 39 bases read in frame from base 1. V is cut by 1 base and J by 6 bases, and the space between the germline ends is 7 bases. The germline V gene (reference sequence) sets CDR1 to LNHNV and CDR2 to YYDKDF.

Sequencing used PBMCs. The sequence links TRBV15 to TRBJ2-1; matching of 6 bases hints at TRBD2 as the D gene. This TCR was sampled from a human donor in good health. The DNA sequence reads TGTGCCACCAGCAGAGGTAGCGGCAATGAGCAGTTCTTC. This is translated as CATSRGSGNEQFF.